The present entry profiles one TCR beta chain with its context. No antigen is known for it. The missing CDR3 end, 3 residues past where the read stops, is filled in from the germline J gene. Clones were sequenced by immunoSEQ multiplex PCR, and TCRdb holds only the in-frame ones, with some missing. The sample shows under 35,000 clones, none of them appearing just once. These data belong to a study of T cell clonality in common variable immunodeficiency. This CDR3 region has 13 residues. The ends were cut back, 2 bases at V and 3 bases at J, with 7 bases in the middle. CDR1 GTSNPN and CDR2 SVGIG come from the germline V gene (reference sequence). Points from the study as a whole: Fewer deletions and N-nucleotide insertions were reportedly seen in common variable immunodeficiency TCR beta sequences. Compared with controls, CVID subjects had fewer shared TCRbeta clones.

This chain joins TRBV30 and TRBJ2-2; D gene ambiguous. The TCR sequence derives from a human donor with common variable immunodeficiency. The material sequenced was peripheral blood mononuclear cells. Partial CDR3 DNA: TGTGCCTGGAGTACCGACTACACCGGGGAG. The encoded protein is CAWSTDYTGE. The entire CDR3 sequence reads CAWSTDYTGELFF.